At least ten counts were recorded for the clone carrying this T cell receptor (beta chain). Its matching antigen is unknown. The data were obtained in a study of CD8 T cells in ankylosing spondylitis. MiXCR, run by TCRdb on the 5' RACE reads, gives a single entry per CDR3 protein. The sample has some 200,000 distinct CDR3 sequences, under 30% seen once. CDR1 and CDR2 from the germline V gene are KGHSH and LQKENI. This CDR3 contains 14 residues. Trimming cost V 1 base and J 2 bases, with 9 bases left between them. Study observations and caveats: There was reportedly significant enrichment of clones that were disease-linked in matched ankylosing spondylitis synovial fluid. In ankylosing spondylitis blood, a motif of several highly homologous TCR beta variants appeared characteristic. Some of the motif variants had earlier been found in reactive arthritis patients' fluid and blood.

The sequence derives from a male donor with ankylosing spondylitis or in good health (not recorded which). The sequenced sample consisted of blood, either unsorted or a sorted T cell fraction (not recorded which). The genes are TRBV18 and TRBJ2-7; the D is unclear. This chain's CDR3 is CASSPLESPYEQYF. The CDR3 DNA is TGTGCCAGCTCACCACTAGAAAGCCCCTACGAGCAGTACTTC.